One and the same sample provided the 28 T cell receptor beta chains below, sequenced in a study of technical replicates of blood from a handful of donors. Sequencing was performed with immunoSEQ multiplex PCR; in TCRdb, only in-frame clones are kept and a portion is missing. The sample lists 65,000 to 90,000 clones, around 92% occurring once. The sample taken for sequencing was T cells isolated from PBMCs. These receptor sequences come from a human donor in good health.

V gene TRBV2 combines with J gene TRBJ1-3, with D unclear. From germline, CDR1 is SNHLY and CDR2 FYNNEI. Trimming pared 4 bases from V and 0 bases from J, leaving 13 bases between. The CDR3 sequence is 16 residues long. The CDR3 coding sequence is TGTGCCAGCAGTGTGTACCCGGCGGGCTCTGGAAACACCATATATTTT. This encodes CASSVYPAGSGNTIYF.

The chain links TRBV5-4 to TRBJ2-7; TRBD2 might be the D (6 bases). Trimming stripped 9 bases from V and 2 bases from J, with 21 bases between. The length of the CDR3 is 15 residues. The V gene's germline CDR1 is SGHNT and CDR2 YYREEE (reference sequence). The CDR3 region is CATTLPGRTTYEQYF. The DNA for the CDR3 is TGTGCCACCACCCTCCCGGGACGGACTACCTACGAGCAGTACTTC.

The CDR3 loop is CASSPSRGIGNEQFF. In DNA form, the CDR3 reads TGTGCCAGCAGCCCCTCCAGGGGTATCGGCAATGAGCAGTTCTTC. This rearrangement joins TRBV7-6 to TRBJ2-1; possible D gene TRBD1, 6 bases. V shed 5 bases and J shed 6 bases, with 17 bases lying between them. CDR1 is SGHVS, CDR2 FNYEAQ, per germline. The CDR3 runs to 15 residues.

The chain joins TRBV7-3 to TRBJ2-3, with a tentative D call TRBD1 (8 bases). The germline V gene has CDR1 SGHTA and CDR2 FQGTGA. The ends were cut back, 0 bases at V and 1 base at J, with 14 bases in the middle. The CDR3 totals 17 residues. In DNA, the CDR3 is TGTGCCAGCAGCTTAACGGGCGGGGGACAGGGCACAGATACGCAGTATTTT. Protein product: CASSLTGGGQGTDTQYF.

This clone was seen only a few times. The chain has TRBV5-8 and TRBJ1-1; 7 nucleotides line up with TRBD1. Germline V CDR1 and CDR2: SGHTS, YDEGEE. V shed 4 bases and J 0 bases; nucleotides not matched to a gene: 3. This CDR3 has 14 amino acids. The CDR3 coding sequence is TGTGCCAGCAGCACGGGACAGCTGAACACTGAAGCTTTCTTT. This encodes CASSTGQLNTEAFF.

The V gene is TRBV7-3, the J gene TRBJ1-4, with 7 bases that match TRBD1. The CDR3 covers 16 residues. Germline assignment: CDR1 SGHTA and CDR2 FQGTGA. The V segment lost 2 bases and the J segment 7 bases; nucleotides outside the gene matches: 10. The CDR3: CASSLVYRAGGEKLFF. CDR3 coding DNA: TGTGCCAGCAGCTTAGTATACAGAGCAGGGGGTGAAAAACTGTTTTTT.

This clone was seen a single time. This rearrangement joins TRBV7-3 to TRBJ2-7, with 8 bases identical to TRBD1. Trimming removed 5 bases from V and 6 bases from J; junction bases left unmatched: 12. In germline, CDR1 is SGHTA, CDR2 FQGTGA. The CDR3 runs to 15 residues. The CDR3 loop is CASSPQRQGASEQYF. CDR3 bases: TGTGCCAGCAGCCCCCAAAGGCAGGGGGCTTCCGAGCAGTACTTC.

This rearrangement joins TRBV10-3 to TRBJ1-2; D call uncertain. The CDR3 is 13 residues long. Germline lookup yields CDR1 ENHRY and CDR2 SYGVKD. Trimming stripped 4 bases from V and 0 bases from J, with 6 bases between. The CDR3 DNA reads TGTGCCATCAGTGCCGGAGCTAACTATGGCTACACCTTC. Its translation: CAISAGANYGYTF.

This clone has just one count. This chain uses TRBV14 with TRBJ2-2, with D possibly being TRBD2 (5 bases). This CDR3 has 11 amino acids. Germline assignment: CDR1 SGHDN and CDR2 FVKESK. V gave up 7 bases and J gave up 7 bases, with 7 bases separating them. CDR3 nucleotide sequence: TGTGCCAGCACTCGGGACGGGGAGCTGTTTTTT. It is translated as CASTRDGELFF.

This clone has a single count. The J gene is TRBJ1-5, the V gene TRBV19; D remains unclear. V was pared by 4 bases and J by 12 bases, with 10 bases between. The CDR3 runs 11 residues. Germline lookup yields CDR1 LNHDA and CDR2 SQIVND (reference sequence). The CDR3 sequence: CASSKRTGQHF. CDR3 in DNA: TGTGCCAGTAGTAAACGAACCGGCCAGCATTTT.

The chain uses TRBV7-9 and TRBJ2-1, with 8 nucleotides matching TRBD2. The V segment lost 5 bases and the J segment 9 bases; nucleotides outside the gene matches: 12. Germline V gene data show CDR1 as SEHNR and CDR2 as FQNEAQ (reference sequence). The CDR3 has 15 residues. The CDR3, as DNA: TGTGCCAGCAGCCCTGAGGAGAAGCGGGGGCTTGAGCAGTTCTTC. Amino acids: CASSPEEKRGLEQFF.

The V call is TRBV27, the J call TRBJ1-2; D is perhaps TRBD1 (5 bases). V was cut by 4 bases and J by 1 base, with 10 bases left in between. The CDR3 consists of 14 residues. Germline V lookup: CDR1 MNHEY, CDR2 SMNVEV (reference sequence). The CDR3, as DNA: TGTGCCAGCAGTTCAGGGTCTGGTAACTATGGCTACACCTTC. This translates into CASSSGSGNYGYTF.

CDR3 region: CASSFNRVMTEAFF. CDR3 DNA: TGTGCCAGCAGTTTTAACAGGGTGATGACTGAAGCTTTCTTT. This sequence joins TRBV6-5 and TRBJ1-1; possibly TRBD1 for D (6 bases). Trimming took off 4 bases at V and 5 bases at J, with 14 bases between the two ends. The germline gives CDR1 MNHEY, CDR2 SVGAGI. This CDR3 contains 14 residues.

The chain employs TRBV6-1 and TRBJ2-1; a weak D match, TRBD2 (6 bases). Trimming left V 0 bases short and J 9 bases short, with 12 bases between. The CDR3 consists of 14 residues. Germline CDR1 is MNHNS and CDR2 is SASEGT. Here the CDR3 reads CASSEAGGLSEQFF. The CDR3 DNA is TGTGCCAGCAGTGAAGCGGGAGGCCTGAGTGAGCAGTTCTTC.

The chain carries TRBV6-1 and TRBJ2-3, with D perhaps matching TRBD2 (6 bases). Germline loops: CDR1 MNHNS, CDR2 SASEGT. This CDR3 region has 15 residues. Trimming removed 5 bases from V and 5 bases from J, with 17 bases in between. The CDR3 here is CASSPPQTRGDTQYF. The CDR3, as DNA: TGTGCCAGCAGTCCCCCACAGACTAGAGGAGATACGCAGTATTTT.

This clone was detected only a few times. The chain couples TRBV4-1 to TRBJ1-1, with a weak D call TRBD1 (6 bases). The CDR3 runs 14 residues. Germline lookup yields CDR1 MGHRA and CDR2 YSYEKL. V was clipped by 2 bases and J by 0 bases, with 7 bases between them. The CDR3 sequence: CASSQRTVNTEAFF. The CDR3 nucleotides read TGCGCCAGCAGCCAAAGGACAGTGAACACTGAAGCTTTCTTT.

This chain uses TRBV7-6 with TRBJ2-1, with TRBD2 identical over 16 bases. CDR1 SGHVS and CDR2 FNYEAQ come from the germline V gene. The V segment lost 5 bases and the J segment 7 bases; nucleotides outside the gene matches: 8. There are 17 residues in the CDR3. The CDR3 protein is CASSQGTSGGARNEQFF. Written as DNA, the CDR3 is TGTGCCAGCAGCCAAGGGACTAGCGGGGGGGCACGGAATGAGCAGTTCTTC.

This clone appeared once. The chain links TRBV4-2 to TRBJ2-5, with 7 positions matching TRBD2. Germline-derived CDR1 and CDR2 are LGHNA and YNFKEQ. Trimming at V came to 0 bases and at J to 1 base, leaving 5 bases not matched to a gene. CDR3 size: 16 residues. CDR3 in amino acids: CASSQDRLAVQETQYF. In DNA, the CDR3 is TGTGCCAGCAGCCAAGACAGGCTAGCGGTCCAAGAGACCCAGTACTTC.

The chain recombines TRBV4-1 with TRBJ1-2; TRBD1 aligns across 12 bases. Looked up from germline, CDR1 is MGHRA and CDR2 is YSYEKL. The CDR3 is 18 amino acids. V lost 5 bases, J lost 5 bases, and 15 bases stayed unmatched. DNA for the CDR3: TGCGCCAGCAGCTTCCAATCAGGGGACAGGGGGCTTCGGTATGGCTACACCTTC. It translates to CASSFQSGDRGLRYGYTF.

This sequence joins TRBV11-2 and TRBJ2-4; TRBD1 matches at 7 bases. This CDR3 spans 16 amino acids. After removal of 3 bases from V and 3 bases from J, the junction contained 8 bases not matched to a gene. CDR1 SGHAT and CDR2 FQNNGV come from the germline V gene. CDR3 sequence reads: CASSFTGDRGKNIQYF. In DNA form, the CDR3 reads TGTGCCAGCAGCTTTACAGGGGATAGGGGCAAAAACATTCAGTACTTC. Supplemented by reference TRBV11-2 and TRBJ2-4, the full variable domain reads EAGVAQSPRYKIIEKRQSVAFWCNPISGHATLYWYQQILGQGPKLLIQFQNNGVVDDSQLPKDRFSAERLKGVDSTLKIQPAKLEDSAVYLCASSFTGDRGKNIQYFGAGTRLSVL.

The rearrangement joins TRBV9 to TRBJ2-2, with 9 bases matching TRBD2. V dropped 4 bases and J dropped 4; count of bases not matched to a gene: 8. The germline V gene encodes CDR1 SGDLS and CDR2 YYNGEE. The CDR3 has 16 amino acids. The CDR3 DNA follows: TGTGCCAGCAGCCCCCGGGATAGCGGGGGCACCGGGGAGCTGTTTTTT. Encoded protein: CASSPRDSGGTGELFF.

The chain employs TRBV25-1 and TRBJ1-5, with 9 bases identical to TRBD1. V lost 4 bases and J lost 7; bases outside the gene matches: 5. There are 14 residues in the CDR3. Germline loops: CDR1 MGHDK, CDR2 SYGVNS. As DNA, the CDR3 is TGTGCCAGCAGTGTGGGACAGGGTGGACAGCCCCAGCATTTT. This codes for CASSVGQGGQPQHF. Complete variable domain (other parts from reference TRBV25-1 and TRBJ1-5): EADIYQTPRYLVIGTGKKITLECSQTMGHDKMYWYQQDPGMELHLIHYSYGVNSTEKGDLSSESTVSRIRTEHFPLTLESARPSHTSQYLCASSVGQGGQPQHFGDGTRLSIL.

About this clone: Germline is not matched at one junction end, which may reflect a read error. This chain connects TRBV2 to TRBJ2-1; 11 nucleotides agree with TRBD2. CDR1 is SNHLY, CDR2 FYNNEI, per germline. The CDR3 has 15 amino acids. This CDR3 is CASSEGPSGRNEQFF. CDR3 bases: TGTGCCAGCAGCGAAGGGCCTAGCGGGAGGAATGAGCAGTTCTTC.

The rearrangement uses TRBV6-4 and TRBJ2-3, with a tentative D call TRBD1 (5 bases). V was trimmed by 2 bases and J by 4 bases, leaving 10 bases between them. From germline, CDR1 is MRHNA and CDR2 SNTAGT. The CDR3 loop spans 14 amino acids. The CDR3 DNA follows: TGTGCCAGCAGTGACATGACAGACTCAGATACGCAGTATTTT. This translates into CASSDMTDSDTQYF.

The V call is TRBV11-2, the J call TRBJ2-3; 10 bases fit TRBD2. Trimming cost V 4 bases and J 4 bases; bases outside gene matches: 5. This CDR3 comprises 15 residues. Germline loops: CDR1 SGHAT, CDR2 FQNNGV. CDR3 coding DNA: TGTGCCAGCAGCTCTAGCGGGAGAAGGTCAGATACGCAGTATTTT. This codes for CASSSSGRRSDTQYF. Full variable domain (remainder filled in from reference TRBV11-2 and TRBJ2-3): EAGVAQSPRYKIIEKRQSVAFWCNPISGHATLYWYQQILGQGPKLLIQFQNNGVVDDSQLPKDRFSAERLKGVDSTLKIQPAKLEDSAVYLCASSSSGRRSDTQYFGPGTRLTVL.

In DNA form, the CDR3 reads TGCGCCAGCAGCTTGGATCAGGGGCAAAATGAAAAACTGTTTTTT. It encodes CASSLDQGQNEKLFF. This rearrangement joins TRBV5-1 to TRBJ1-4; maybe TRBD1 (6 bases). Germline CDR1 is SGHRS and CDR2 is YFSETQ. This CDR3 has 15 residues. V was clipped by 0 bases and J by 5 bases, with 11 bases between them. The whole variable domain, remainder taken from reference TRBV5-1 and TRBJ1-4, is KAGVTQTPRYLIKTRGQQVTLSCSPISGHRSVSWYQQTPGQGLQFLFEYFSETQRNKGNFPGRFSGRQFSNSRSEMNVSTLELGDSALYLCASSLDQGQNEKLFFGSGTQLSVL.

The gene calls are TRBV14 and TRBJ2-3; D is undetermined. CDR3 length: 13 amino acids. Trimming cost V 4 bases and J 2 bases, with 7 bases left between them. Per germline, CDR1 SGHDN and CDR2 FVKESK. CDR3 coding DNA: TGTGCCAGCAGCCCCTGGGCCACAGATACGCAGTATTTT. Translating it yields CASSPWATDTQYF. The whole variable domain, filled in from reference TRBV14 and TRBJ2-3, reads EAGVTQFPSHSVIEKGQTVTLRCDPISGHDNLYWYRRVMGKEIKFLLHFVKESKQDESGMPNNRFLAERTGGTYSTLKVQPAELEDSGVYFCASSPWATDTQYFGPGTRLTVL.

CDR3 loop: CAGGGHNEQFF. The CDR3 nucleotides read TGTGCCGGAGGGGGCCACAATGAGCAGTTCTTC. The V and J genes are TRBV6-1 and TRBJ2-1, with D tentatively TRBD1 (7 bases). The CDR3 totals 11 residues. Germline values: CDR1 MNHNS, CDR2 SASEGT. Trimming removed 11 bases from V and 5 bases from J, with 10 bases in between.